This is a list of T cell receptor beta chains from one sample in a study of T cell repertoires in cytomegalovirus infection. TCRdb re-called the reads through MiXCR, storing one row per CDR3 protein. The sample lists under 300,000 distinct CDR3 sequences; about 18% were seen once. The sequenced sample was CD8+ T cells from PBMCs. The receptor source for this set is a human donor in good health (CMV status not recorded). Some clones in this sample may be carry-over from other donors' samples. Both conserved end residues are part of each CDR3. The order of the fields is CDR3 length, D gene, V gene, clone size, J gene, CDR3 DNA, CDR3 protein. The D gene is left open where the match is weak. The size of a clone is reported for some rows only, either as once, few or many, or as a class for expanded clones.

16	NA	TRBV6-1	NA	TRBJ1-2	TGTGCCAGCAGTGAAGATTGGCCTGCGGCTAACTATGGCTACACCTTC	CASSEDWPAANYGYTF
17	NA	TRBV5-1	NA	TRBJ2-1	TGCGCCAGCAGTTACTGGACCGTCCGTTCGGGATACAATGAGCAGTTCTTC	CASSYWTVRSGYNEQFF
15	NA	TRBV6-2/TRBV6-3	NA	TRBJ2-2	TGTGCCAGCAGTTACTCCGCGGCGAACACCGGGGAGCTGTTTTTT	CASSYSAANTGELFF
15	TRBD1	TRBV5-1	many	TRBJ2-2	TGCGCCAGCAGCTTAATTACAGGGGACACCGGGGAGCTGTTTTTT	CASSLITGDTGELFF
14	NA	TRBV7-6	many	TRBJ1-3	TGTGCCAGCAGCTTATGGGGCTCTGGAAACACCATATATTTT	CASSLWGSGNTIYF
14	TRBD1	TRBV7-8	many	TRBJ1-2	TGTGCCAGCAGCTCGGGACAGGGCTACTATGGCTACACCTTC	CASSSGQGYYGYTF
15	TRBD1	TRBV28	NA	TRBJ1-2	TGTGCCAGCAGTTTGGGACAGGGGCGAGTCTATGGCTACACCTTC	CASSLGQGRVYGYTF
15	TRBD1	TRBV27	few	TRBJ1-1	TGTGCCAGCAGTCCCCGACAGGGAGGCGGCACTGAAGCTTTCTTT	CASSPRQGGGTEAFF
16	NA	TRBV6-2/TRBV6-3	NA	TRBJ2-3	TGTGCCAGCAGTTACTCCTACACGGGGTTCACAGATACGCAGTATTTT	CASSYSYTGFTDTQYF
17	NA	TRBV29-1	NA	TRBJ2-3	TGCAGCGTTGACGGTACGGACTGGGGAACGTTAACCGATACGCAGTATTTT	CSVDGTDWGTLTDTQYF
18	NA	TRBV7-2	NA	TRBJ1-6	TGTGCCAGCACCAAAAAGGGGACAACCCGCTTGTTTGATTCACCCCTCCACTTT	CASTKKGTTRLFDSPLHF
15	NA	TRBV6-5	many	TRBJ2-3	TGTGCCAGCAGTTACGGCCTAGACAGTACGGATACGCAGTATTTT	CASSYGLDSTDTQYF
14	TRBD2	TRBV7-9	few	TRBJ2-7	TGTGCCAGCAGCTTAGCCGGGACTACTGGCGAGCAGTACTTC	CASSLAGTTGEQYF
11	NA	TRBV29-1	NA	TRBJ2-7	TGCAGCGTAGCAGGGGACTACGAGCAGTACTTC	CSVAGDYEQYF